The clone carrying this T cell receptor beta chain was counted ten times or more. Antigen specificity is unknown. V was clipped by 1 base and J by 0 bases, with 10 bases between them. Germline CDR1 is GTSNPN and CDR2 is SVGIG (reference sequence). This CDR3 is built from 15 residues. This sample is part of a study of early T cells in non-severe SARS-CoV-2 infection. At the level of the study: Sequencing input comprised bulk RNA from unsorted whole blood; chain pairing was not available. The study's findings and limits: VDJdb matching favored anti-spike CD8 responses, missing private and CD4 specificities.

Researchers tagged individual cDNA molecules with unique molecular identifiers. MiXCR, applied by TCRdb to the 5' RACE reads, yields one record per CDR3 protein. The sample shows tens of thousands of distinct CDR3 sequences, 4.4% of them seen only once. The J gene is TRBJ1-3, the V gene TRBV30; D perhaps matches TRBD1 (5 bases). Material for sequencing was whole blood. This TCR was recovered from an adult who was a healthcare worker with PCR-confirmed SARS-CoV-2 infection or an uninfected control (not recorded which). The CDR3 loop is CAWSGTPFSGNTIYF. The CDR3 region has the DNA TGTGCCTGGAGTGGGACACCCTTCTCTGGAAACACCATATATTTT.